This T cell receptor (beta chain) was recorded in a study of beta chain features in type 1 diabetes (dated by TCRdb to between 2017 and 2018). Study-wide context: Mean age, gender distribution, total cell number and subset yield did not differ between patients and healthy donors. A total of 90 million to 140 million sorted cells were examined across all samples, and RNA yield correlated strongly with the number of cells per subset. In the study, recently diagnosed type 1 diabetes patients and matched healthy donors were compared on the TCRB repertoires of their sorted circulating CD4+ T cell subsets. Regulatory and stem cell-like memory subsets were obtained from only 8 patients and roughly eight healthy donors, while naive and central memory subsets were obtained from all 30 or so donors.

This clone occurred a few times. Its antigen remains undetermined. No base qualities exist here, and no much larger clone lies one base off it. A single peripheral blood draw of approximately 110 mL on average was collected from each donor into heparinised tubes. Using a panel that included CD45RO, CCR7, CD25, CD127, CD95 and CD27, naive, central memory, regulatory and stem cell-like memory CD4+ T cells were sorted on a BD FACSAria II. A purity above 98% was achieved for all sorted populations. PBMCs were isolated right away by Lymphoprep density gradient centrifugation and were stained directly, without culture. Samples were stained and sorted in pairs, with one healthy donor and one patient per experiment, so that batch effects were minimized. The entire amount of isolated RNA was reverse transcribed using the High Capacity cDNA Reverse Transcription Kit, so the sequenced TCRB transcripts were expressed ones. Deep immunoSEQ sequencing was applied to naive, central memory and regulatory T cell samples, giving an average of roughly 3.5 million total reads per sample. Sorted cells were lysed in RLT buffer and RNA was extracted with DNase-treated RNeasy Micro or Mini kits, depending on cell number. To prevent cross-contamination, every cell subset was processed on its own, while patient and healthy donor samples were processed together. Using the immunoSEQ multiplex PCR, TCRB sequences were amplified from cDNA into 87-bp fragments spanning the CDR3 region. The amplicons were sequenced using the Illumina HiSeq platform. The source study handled its data this way. Synthetic template baselines were used to correct PCR bias computationally, reads within Hamming distance 2 were collapsed, and singletons that could not be merged were discarded. By aligning reads against IMGT, V, D and J genes, CDR3 length, and insertions or deletions at six rearrangement sites were assigned. Within each subset, clonotype counts were normalized to sorted cell number, and only after that were true diversity and Gini coefficients computed with the tcR R package. Repertoire sharing was quantified using the overlap coefficient calculated on TCRB nucleotide sequences. TCRdb retrieved this table from immuneACCESS and kept in-frame rearrangements only. Not all clones are present; in checked studies, unresolved V genes account for under half, and no reason is known for the remainder. For V, J and clone size, that table is used; D and trimming come from the DNA. For this sample the table gives about 130,000 clones, of which about a tenth were detected only once. Of the sample, roughly 0.74% is held by the ten largest clones.

Germline trimming: 1 base from V, 7 bases from J; junction bases outside gene matches: 7. CDR1 and CDR2 are drawn from the germline V gene: SGDLS, YYNGEE. From its cysteine to its phenylalanine, the CDR3 spans 15 amino acids. Of the read, only the CDR3 DNA is kept; its 45 bases are in frame from base 1. What the research found in general, with its limitations: PCR may preferentially amplify shorter templates, but because patient and control samples were amplified and corrected together, any resulting skew would affect both groups equally. Because cDNA rather than genomic DNA was sequenced, highly expressing activated cells could have been over-represented, although no difference in activation and CD3 levels was found between groups. Type 1 diabetes patients showed a moderate but significant shortening of TCRB CDR3 length in all four CD4+ subsets. Because the HLA sub-analyses included only small numbers of individuals, any influence of HLA type on TCRB rearrangement was left unresolved. The naive, central memory and regulatory TCRB repertoires appeared to resemble one another more closely among patients than among healthy donors. At VDJ recombination sites, patients with type 1 diabetes made fewer insertions and deleted more nucleotides, a pattern implying thymic rearrangement abnormalities.

This TCR derives from a man between 18 and 35 years old in good health. The sample taken for sequencing was central memory CD4+ T cells from blood. Recombination connected TRBV9 to TRBJ2-1, and TRBD2 matches 8 of the central bases. The DNA reads TGTGCCAGCAGCGTAAACAGCGGGGGATATAATGAGCAGTTCTTC. This translates into CASSVNSGGYNEQFF.